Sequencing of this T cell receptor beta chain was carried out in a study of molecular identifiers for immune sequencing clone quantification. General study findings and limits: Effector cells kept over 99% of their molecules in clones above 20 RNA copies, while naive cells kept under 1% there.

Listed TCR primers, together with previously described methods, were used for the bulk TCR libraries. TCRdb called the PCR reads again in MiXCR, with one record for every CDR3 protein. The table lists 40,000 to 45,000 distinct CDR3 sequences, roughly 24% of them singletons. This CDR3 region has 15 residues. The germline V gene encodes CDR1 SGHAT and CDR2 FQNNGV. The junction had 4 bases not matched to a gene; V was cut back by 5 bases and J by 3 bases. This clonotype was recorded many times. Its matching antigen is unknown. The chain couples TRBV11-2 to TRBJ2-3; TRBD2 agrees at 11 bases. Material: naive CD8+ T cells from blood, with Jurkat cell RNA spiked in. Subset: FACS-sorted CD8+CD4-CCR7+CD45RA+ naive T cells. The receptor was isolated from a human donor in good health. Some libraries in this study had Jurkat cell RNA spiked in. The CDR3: CASSLRTSGTDTQYF. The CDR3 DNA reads TGTGCCAGCAGCCTTAGGACTAGCGGGACAGATACGCAGTATTTT.